This TCR beta chain was recovered during a study of cytomegalovirus exposure and HLA in healthy donors. The table lists this clone with a few counts. Trimming removed 4 bases from V and 7 bases from J; junction bases left unmatched: 7. Germline V lookup: CDR1 MNHEY, CDR2 SVGAGI. The CDR3 spans 13 residues. Vbeta (60) and Jbeta (13) primers were used in the PCR. The table came from immunoSEQ multiplex PCR; TCRdb's copy has only in-frame clones and leaves some out. This sample has about 100,000 clones, with around 72% found just once. Source material: PBMCs. The chain is built from TRBV6-5 and TRBJ2-7; 7 positions agree with TRBD1. This TCR was recovered from a man aged 40-50 years in good health and CMV-seronegative. CDR3 sequence reads: CASSSGQHREQYF. The CDR3 DNA reads TGTGCCAGCAGTTCGGGACAGCATAGGGAGCAGTACTTC.